Listed below are T cell receptor beta chains from one sample, sequenced in a study of T cell responses to AZD1222 COVID-19 vaccine. Using immunoSEQ multiplex PCR, the repertoire was profiled, and TCRdb retains in-frame clones only, with some absent. In the table there are 95,000 to 130,000 clones, around 94% of which are singletons. The sequences come from peripheral blood, collected on day 0 of AZD1222 vaccination. The receptors shown here come from an adult in good health. Both conserved end residues are part of each CDR3. The D gene is left open where the match is weak. Some rows have no size entry. The others give once, few or many, or a class for an expanded clone.

d_gene: .
abundance: .
j_gene: TRBJ2-7
v_gene: TRBV28
CDR3nt: TGTGCCAGCAGTCACCTCGAGGTTGGCAGGGGCGAGCAGTACTTC
CDR3aa: CASSHLEVGRGEQYF

d_gene: .
abundance: .
j_gene: TRBJ1-2
v_gene: TRBV5-1
CDR3nt: TGCGCCAGCAGCTTGGACTCAGCGAACTATGGCTACACCTTC
CDR3aa: CASSLDSANYGYTF

d_gene: TRBD2
abundance: .
j_gene: TRBJ2-1
v_gene: TRBV30
CDR3nt: TGTGCCTGGAGTATTGTTTGGACTAGCGGGATCGACTCCTACAATGAGCAGTTCTTC
CDR3aa: CAWSIVWTSGIDSYNEQFF

d_gene: .
abundance: .
j_gene: TRBJ2-1
v_gene: TRBV3-1/TRBV3-2
CDR3nt: TGTGCCAGCAGCCGCCTAGTGGGCTTAGGCAATGAGCAGTTCTTC
CDR3aa: CASSRLVGLGNEQFF

d_gene: .
abundance: .
j_gene: TRBJ2-1
v_gene: TRBV7-9
CDR3nt: TGTGCCAGCAGCTCCTCCCGAGGGAGCGGGTACAATGAGCAGTTCTTC
CDR3aa: CASSSSRGSGYNEQFF

d_gene: .
abundance: .
j_gene: TRBJ1-1
v_gene: TRBV30
CDR3nt: TGTGCCTGGAGTGGAGAAGCTTTCTTT
CDR3aa: CAWSGEAFF

d_gene: TRBD1
abundance: few
j_gene: TRBJ1-1
v_gene: TRBV11-2
CDR3nt: TGTGCCAGCAGCTTAGTGGCAGGGGGCGTCACTGAAGCTTTCTTT
CDR3aa: CASSLVAGGVTEAFF

d_gene: .
abundance: .
j_gene: TRBJ1-2
v_gene: TRBV28
CDR3nt: TGTGCCAGCAGAGAGCATCAGGTTGGGGGGGGCTACACCTTC
CDR3aa: CASREHQVGGGYTF

d_gene: TRBD2
abundance: .
j_gene: TRBJ2-1
v_gene: TRBV11-2
CDR3nt: TGTGCCAGCAGCTCAATCCCCGGGACTAGCGGGTACAATGAGCAGTTCTTC
CDR3aa: CASSSIPGTSGYNEQFF

d_gene: TRBD1
abundance: .
j_gene: TRBJ1-5
v_gene: TRBV6-5
CDR3nt: TGTGCCAGCAGACCGAAAGGGACAGTAAATCAGCCCCAGCATTTT
CDR3aa: CASRPKGTVNQPQHF

d_gene: .
abundance: .
j_gene: TRBJ1-5
v_gene: TRBV19
CDR3nt: TGTGCCAGTAGTACCAAAACAGAGGGTTATAGCAATCAGCCCCAGCATTTT
CDR3aa: CASSTKTEGYSNQPQHF

d_gene: .
abundance: .
j_gene: TRBJ2-3
v_gene: TRBV7-9
CDR3nt: TGTGCCAGCAGCTTACGTTACGCAGATACGCAGTATTTT
CDR3aa: CASSLRYADTQYF

d_gene: .
abundance: .
j_gene: TRBJ2-7
v_gene: TRBV20-1
CDR3nt: TGCAGTGCTCGTAGCTGGAACGAGCAGTACTTC
CDR3aa: CSARSWNEQYF

d_gene: .
abundance: .
j_gene: TRBJ1-1
v_gene: TRBV5-1
CDR3nt: TGCGCCAGCAGCTTGGCGGGGGGTGAAGCTTTCTTT
CDR3aa: CASSLAGGEAFF

d_gene: TRBD1
abundance: .
j_gene: TRBJ1-5
v_gene: TRBV11-2
CDR3nt: TGTGCCAGCAGCTTGGACGGGACAGGCTTCAATCAGCCCCAGCATTTT
CDR3aa: CASSLDGTGFNQPQHF

d_gene: .
abundance: .
j_gene: TRBJ2-1
v_gene: TRBV27
CDR3nt: TGTGCCAGCAGTTTGATTGGACGGGGTGGGTACTTCTTC
CDR3aa: CASSLIGRGGYFF

d_gene: .
abundance: few
j_gene: TRBJ2-3
v_gene: TRBV9
CDR3nt: TGTGCCAGCAGCGTAGACTGGCCTAGCACAGATACGCAGTATTTT
CDR3aa: CASSVDWPSTDTQYF

d_gene: .
abundance: .
j_gene: TRBJ1-1
v_gene: TRBV5-1
CDR3nt: TGCGCCAGCAGATGGGTTGTTGGCCCCGGGCCGATTATGAACACTGAAGCTTTCTTT
CDR3aa: CASRWVVGPGPIMNTEAFF

d_gene: TRBD1
abundance: .
j_gene: TRBJ1-1
v_gene: TRBV27
CDR3nt: TGTGCCAGCAGTGCCAACAGGGGGGGAGAAGCTTTCTTT
CDR3aa: CASSANRGGEAFF

d_gene: .
abundance: once
j_gene: TRBJ1-5
v_gene: TRBV19
CDR3nt: TGTGCCAGCACTTCAGAACGAGCCTCCAATCAGCCCCAGCATTTT
CDR3aa: CASTSERASNQPQHF

d_gene: .
abundance: .
j_gene: TRBJ2-2
v_gene: TRBV6-4
CDR3nt: TGTGCCAGCAGTGACTCGGTTAGCGCGAACACCGGGGAGCTGTTTTTT
CDR3aa: CASSDSVSANTGELFF

d_gene: TRBD1
abundance: .
j_gene: TRBJ1-2
v_gene: TRBV7-2
CDR3nt: TGTGCCAGCAGCTTAGCTTTTTATAACGACAGGGGGCGAGGTGGCTACACCTTC
CDR3aa: CASSLAFYNDRGRGGYTF

d_gene: .
abundance: .
j_gene: TRBJ1-1
v_gene: TRBV7-9
CDR3nt: TGTGCCAGCAGCTTGAGCGAGGGACTCGAAGCTTTCTTT
CDR3aa: CASSLSEGLEAFF

d_gene: .
abundance: .
j_gene: TRBJ2-5
v_gene: TRBV7-8
CDR3nt: TGTGCCAGCAGCTTAGGGAATCGAGAGACCCAGTACTTC
CDR3aa: CASSLGNRETQYF

d_gene: .
abundance: .
j_gene: TRBJ1-1
v_gene: TRBV6-5
CDR3nt: TGTGCCAGCAGTTACTCAATCCACACTGAAGCTTTCTTT
CDR3aa: CASSYSIHTEAFF

d_gene: .
abundance: .
j_gene: TRBJ2-7
v_gene: TRBV5-8
CDR3nt: TGTGCCAGCAGCTTGCACGGGACCCCGAGCTCCTACGAGCAGTACTTC
CDR3aa: CASSLHGTPSSYEQYF

d_gene: .
abundance: .
j_gene: TRBJ1-4
v_gene: TRBV10-3
CDR3nt: TGTGCCATTGGACAGAGTTCTAATGAAAAACTGTTTTTT
CDR3aa: CAIGQSSNEKLFF

d_gene: TRBD1
abundance: .
j_gene: TRBJ2-7
v_gene: TRBV5-4
CDR3nt: TGTGCCAGCAGCTATTTGGACAGGGAGAGCCACGAGCAGTACTTC
CDR3aa: CASSYLDRESHEQYF

d_gene: TRBD1
abundance: .
j_gene: TRBJ1-2
v_gene: TRBV28
CDR3nt: TGTGCCAGCAAGGGACAGCCATATGGCTACACCTTC
CDR3aa: CASKGQPYGYTF

d_gene: .
abundance: .
j_gene: TRBJ1-1
v_gene: TRBV3-1/TRBV3-2
CDR3nt: TGTGCCAGCAGCCAAGATCAACGGCAGAACACTGAAGCTTTCTTT
CDR3aa: CASSQDQRQNTEAFF

d_gene: .
abundance: .
j_gene: TRBJ1-2
v_gene: TRBV5-4
CDR3nt: TGTGCCAGCAGCTTGTTCAGGGGATCTGGCTACACCTTC
CDR3aa: CASSLFRGSGYTF

d_gene: .
abundance: .
j_gene: TRBJ1-3
v_gene: TRBV7-9
CDR3nt: TGTGCCAGCAGCCCTCAGGGATCCGGAAACACCATATATTTT
CDR3aa: CASSPQGSGNTIYF

d_gene: TRBD1
abundance: .
j_gene: TRBJ1-2
v_gene: TRBV2
CDR3nt: TGTGCCAGCGCCCAGGGGGGGGGCTATGGCTACACCTTC
CDR3aa: CASAQGGGYGYTF

d_gene: .
abundance: .
j_gene: TRBJ2-7
v_gene: TRBV2
CDR3nt: TGTGCCAGCAGTATGCGCTACGAGCAGTACTTC
CDR3aa: CASSMRYEQYF

d_gene: .
abundance: .
j_gene: TRBJ1-3
v_gene: TRBV3-1/TRBV3-2
CDR3nt: TGTGCCAGCAGCCCCCCTGGAAACACCATATATTTT
CDR3aa: CASSPPGNTIYF

d_gene: TRBD2
abundance: .
j_gene: TRBJ2-3
v_gene: TRBV4-1
CDR3nt: TGCGCCAGCAGCCAAGAGTTCGGACTAGGCACAGATACGCAGTATTTT
CDR3aa: CASSQEFGLGTDTQYF

d_gene: TRBD2
abundance: .
j_gene: TRBJ2-7
v_gene: TRBV30
CDR3nt: TGTGCCTGGAGTGTACGGCTAGCGGGAGGGTCCTACGAGCAGTACTTC
CDR3aa: CAWSVRLAGGSYEQYF

d_gene: .
abundance: .
j_gene: TRBJ1-4
v_gene: TRBV6-1
CDR3nt: TGTGCCAGCAGTGAAGGGGCAGATGAAAAACTGTTTTTT
CDR3aa: CASSEGADEKLFF

d_gene: .
abundance: .
j_gene: TRBJ1-1
v_gene: TRBV25-1
CDR3nt: TGTGCCAGCAGTGAATCGGGCAGGGATTTCACTGAAGCTTTCTTT
CDR3aa: CASSESGRDFTEAFF

d_gene: .
abundance: .
j_gene: TRBJ1-5
v_gene: TRBV30
CDR3nt: TGTGCCTGGAGTGGTCGGGGGAGCGATCAGCCCCAGCATTTT
CDR3aa: CAWSGRGSDQPQHF

d_gene: TRBD1
abundance: .
j_gene: TRBJ1-5
v_gene: TRBV10-3
CDR3nt: TGTGCCATCAGTGAAGACAGGGGTGATCAGCCCCAGCATTTT
CDR3aa: CAISEDRGDQPQHF

d_gene: .
abundance: once
j_gene: TRBJ2-7
v_gene: TRBV10-3
CDR3nt: TGTGCCTTTCCAGCCATCCCAACCTACGAGCAGTACTTC
CDR3aa: CAFPAIPTYEQYF

d_gene: .
abundance: once
j_gene: TRBJ2-2
v_gene: TRBV9
CDR3nt: TGTGCCAGCAGCGTAGATCCCAGGGGAACTCGAAGATCCGGGGAGCTGTTTTTT
CDR3aa: CASSVDPRGTRRSGELFF

d_gene: .
abundance: .
j_gene: TRBJ1-1
v_gene: TRBV7-8
CDR3nt: TGTGCCAGCAGCTTAGGCGGCAGGGGGAACACTGAAGCTTTCTTT
CDR3aa: CASSLGGRGNTEAFF

d_gene: .
abundance: .
j_gene: TRBJ2-7
v_gene: TRBV6-1
CDR3nt: TGTGCCAGCAGTGAAGTGAACCTCGACGAGCAGTACTTC
CDR3aa: CASSEVNLDEQYF

d_gene: TRBD2
abundance: .
j_gene: TRBJ2-1
v_gene: TRBV13
CDR3nt: TGTGCCAGCAGCTCGTACGGGAGGGCCAATGAGCAGTTCTTC
CDR3aa: CASSSYGRANEQFF

d_gene: .
abundance: .
j_gene: TRBJ1-3
v_gene: TRBV9
CDR3nt: TGTGCCAGCAGCGTAGCGCCCGGCGGGAGTGGAAACACCATATATTTT
CDR3aa: CASSVAPGGSGNTIYF

d_gene: .
abundance: .
j_gene: TRBJ2-7
v_gene: TRBV28
CDR3nt: TGTGCCAGCAGTCCCCCGATTCACTCCTACGAGCAGTACTTC
CDR3aa: CASSPPIHSYEQYF

d_gene: .
abundance: .
j_gene: TRBJ1-5
v_gene: TRBV19
CDR3nt: TGTGCCAGTAGTCCGCCGGACATGTATCAGCCCCAGCATTTT
CDR3aa: CASSPPDMYQPQHF

d_gene: .
abundance: .
j_gene: TRBJ2-5
v_gene: TRBV27
CDR3nt: TGTGCCAGCAGTTTATCGCGGACTCCTGGAGAGACCCAGTACTTC
CDR3aa: CASSLSRTPGETQYF

d_gene: .
abundance: .
j_gene: TRBJ1-5
v_gene: TRBV10-3
CDR3nt: TGTGCCATCAGTGAGTCGTCCTTTGGCAATCAGCCCCAGCATTTT
CDR3aa: CAISESSFGNQPQHF

d_gene: TRBD1
abundance: .
j_gene: TRBJ1-2
v_gene: TRBV29-1
CDR3nt: TGCAGCGCTCAGGGAGGGACAGGCGGCTACACCTTC
CDR3aa: CSAQGGTGGYTF

d_gene: .
abundance: .
j_gene: TRBJ1-4
v_gene: TRBV7-9
CDR3nt: TGTGCCAGCAGCTCCCGCCCAGGGGTCACTAATGAAAAACTGTTTTTT
CDR3aa: CASSSRPGVTNEKLFF

d_gene: TRBD2
abundance: .
j_gene: TRBJ2-7
v_gene: TRBV19
CDR3nt: TGTGCCAGTAGTATCGGCGGGAGAGTCTACGAGCAGTACTTC
CDR3aa: CASSIGGRVYEQYF

d_gene: .
abundance: .
j_gene: TRBJ1-5
v_gene: TRBV28
CDR3nt: TGTGCCAGCAGTTTGGGGTTGGGGACCGGGGGGCCCCAGCATTTT
CDR3aa: CASSLGLGTGGPQHF

d_gene: .
abundance: .
j_gene: TRBJ1-1
v_gene: TRBV11-2
CDR3nt: TGTGCCAGCAGCTTATCGCAACCCACGCCCACTGAAGCTTTCTTT
CDR3aa: CASSLSQPTPTEAFF

d_gene: .
abundance: .
j_gene: TRBJ1-5
v_gene: TRBV18
CDR3nt: TGTGCCAGCTCACCAATGGGGGTGAGCAATCAGCCCCAGCATTTT
CDR3aa: CASSPMGVSNQPQHF

d_gene: TRBD2
abundance: .
j_gene: TRBJ2-3
v_gene: TRBV3-1/TRBV3-2
CDR3nt: TGTGCCAGCAGCCAACTAGCGGGGGGGCTTACGCAGTATTTT
CDR3aa: CASSQLAGGLTQYF

d_gene: .
abundance: .
j_gene: TRBJ1-1
v_gene: TRBV18
CDR3nt: TGTGCCAGCTCGCCCCTCAGGGTTGGGTTGAACACTGAAGCTTTCTTT
CDR3aa: CASSPLRVGLNTEAFF